Listed here is a single T cell receptor beta chain. Its antigen is not known. One end of the junction varies from germline; a read error may be responsible. Unique molecular identifiers featured in how the TCRbeta library was prepared. MiXCR, applied by TCRdb to the PCR reads, yields one record per CDR3 protein. The sample has about 440,000 distinct CDR3 sequences, roughly 44% seen once. This entry belongs to a study of T-cell reconstitution after alpha-beta-depleted transplantation in children. Notes on the study in general: Counts and diversity of T cells one year after transplant came mostly from newly produced T cells.

In germline, CDR1 is SGHRS, CDR2 YFSETQ. This CDR3 is 13 amino acids long. V and J are TRBV5-1 and TRBJ2-3, with D perhaps TRBD1 (6 bases). This receptor was identified in a girl aged 2-9 years with aplastic anemia, due to receive a stem cell transplant. The sequences come from PBMCs, collected before TCRalphabeta/CD19-depleted stem cell transplant. CDR3 residues: CASSPSGVDAQYF. In DNA, the CDR3 is TGCGCCAGCAGCCCCTCAGGGGTAGATGCGCAGTATTTT. Together with reference TRBV5-1 and TRBJ2-3, the CDR3 gives the full variable domain: KAGVTQTPRYLIKTRGQQVTLSCSPISGHRSVSWYQQTPGQGLQFLFEYFSETQRNKGNFPGRFSGRQFSNSRSEMNVSTLELGDSALYLCASSPSGVDAQYFGPGTRLTVL.